The 23 T cell receptor beta chains presented below share a single source sample, sequenced in a study of T-cell reconstitution after alpha-beta-depleted transplantation in children. During its preparation, the TCRbeta library received unique molecular identifiers. TCRdb redid the calling of the PCR reads with MiXCR, one entry per CDR3 protein. The table includes approximately 210,000 distinct CDR3 sequences, about 14% detected once. The sequenced sample was PBMCs from the stem cell graft donor, obtained from the stem cell graft. These receptors all come from a human donor who donated a stem cell graft to a child with acute lymphoblastic leukemia.

This clonotype was observed many times. The CDR3 coding sequence is TGCGCCAGCAGCTTACAGGGGGGGGTAGAATACGGCACTGAAGCTTTCTTT. Translating it yields CASSLQGGVEYGTEAFF. The chain has TRBV5-1 and TRBJ1-1, with 8 bases that match TRBD1. Unmatched junction bases numbered 13, after V lost 2 bases and J lost 4 bases. Germline CDR1 reads SGHRS; CDR2 reads YFSETQ. The CDR3 is 17 amino acids.

This clonotype was detected a few times. V and J are TRBV10-3 and TRBJ1-1; possibly TRBD1 for D (6 bases). Trimming cost V 6 bases and J 4 bases, with 9 bases left between them. The germline V gene has CDR1 ENHRY and CDR2 SYGVKD. This CDR3 comprises 12 residues. The CDR3 sequence: CAISSGATEAFF. The CDR3 nucleotides read TGTGCCATCAGCTCAGGGGCCACTGAAGCTTTCTTT.

This clonotype was seen many times. The rearrangement links TRBV20-1 to TRBJ2-1; 11 bases are shared with TRBD2. The CDR3 covers 16 residues. Germline V CDR1 and CDR2: DFQATT, SNEGSKA (reference sequence). The ends lost 5 bases at V and 5 bases at J; junction bases unmatched: 11. The CDR3 reads CSARPLLAGAHNEQFF. DNA of the CDR3: TGCAGTGCTCGCCCTTTACTAGCGGGAGCCCACAATGAGCAGTTCTTC.

This chain connects TRBV6-4 to TRBJ2-1, with 10 bases aligning to TRBD2. The CDR3 has 15 amino acids. Trimming at V came to 3 bases and at J to 6 bases, leaving 5 bases not matched to a gene. Germline loops: CDR1 MRHNA, CDR2 SNTAGT. CDR3 sequence reads: CASSEASGSGNEQFF. As DNA, the CDR3 is TGTGCCAGCAGTGAGGCTAGCGGGAGTGGCAATGAGCAGTTCTTC.

V and J are TRBV9 and TRBJ2-5; 7 bases are shared with TRBD2. From germline, CDR1 is SGDLS and CDR2 YYNGEE. The J segment lost 2 bases and the V segment lost 2 bases, leaving 6 bases of the junction unmatched. The CDR3 consists of 15 residues. CDR3 region: CASSVTGGIQETQYF. CDR3 sequence (DNA): TGTGCCAGCAGCGTGACCGGGGGGATTCAAGAGACCCAGTACTTC.

In its sample, this clonotype was seen many times. The V gene is TRBV7-9, the J gene TRBJ1-5, with no clear D. CDR3 size: 12 residues. Germline V gene data show CDR1 as SEHNR and CDR2 as FQNEAQ (reference sequence). Deletions cut 3 bases from V and 5 bases from J, with 5 bases between. The DNA of the CDR3 is TGTGCCAGCAGCTTCTCGGATCAGCCCCAGCATTTT. Translation: CASSFSDQPQHF. The full variable domain, completed using reference TRBV7-9 and TRBJ1-5, is DTGVSQNPRHKITKRGQNVTFRCDPISEHNRLYWYRQTLGQGPEFLTYFQNEAQLEKSRLLSDRFSAERPKGSFSTLEIQRTEQGDSAMYLCASSFSDQPQHFGDGTRLSIL.

This clonotype has a count of ten or more. V usage is TRBV12-3 or TRBV12-4 and J usage is TRBJ2-1; the D is unclear. Trimming stripped 3 bases from V and 9 bases from J, with 9 bases between. The CDR3 contains 12 residues. Here the CDR3 reads CASSFIKGEQFF. The CDR3 DNA reads TGTGCCAGCAGTTTTATTAAGGGTGAGCAGTTCTTC.

This clonotype came up many times. V and J are TRBV12-3 or TRBV12-4 and TRBJ1-4; D is possibly TRBD1 (5 bases). The CDR3 contains 15 residues. With 1 base removed from V and 8 bases from J, the gap between germline ends came to 14 bases. CDR3 DNA sequence: TGTGCCAGCAGTTTAGATAGCAGGGAGGTCGAAAAACTGTTTTTT. This sequence encodes CASSLDSREVEKLFF.

This clonotype has at least ten counts. Here the CDR3 reads CAISENLQGLNTEAFF. DNA of the CDR3: TGTGCCATCAGCGAAAACCTTCAGGGTCTGAACACTGAAGCTTTCTTT. The chain carries TRBV10-3 and TRBJ1-1, with D perhaps matching TRBD1 (5 bases). The germline V gene has CDR1 ENHRY and CDR2 SYGVKD. The CDR3 length is 16 residues. V gave up 6 bases and J gave up 0 bases, with 17 bases separating them.

This clonotype was found many times. V and J are TRBV20-1 and TRBJ1-5; D not certain. The CDR3 contains 13 residues. Trimming stripped 2 bases from V and 4 bases from J, with 9 bases between. In germline, CDR1 is DFQATT, CDR2 SNEGSKA (reference sequence). Written as DNA, the CDR3 is TGCAGTGCTAGACAGGCCGCGAATCAGCCCCAGCATTTT. The encoded protein is CSARQAANQPQHF.

This chain joins TRBV12-3 or TRBV12-4 and TRBJ2-1; unclear D gene. The CDR3 extends over 15 amino acids. V shed 4 bases and J shed 6 bases, with 16 bases lying between them. For the CDR3, the DNA is TGTGCCAGCAGTTCCCACGGGTTGGTCGCCAATGAGCAGTTCTTC. It specifies CASSSHGLVANEQFF.

This clonotype was counted only a few times. CDR3 nucleotides: TGCAGTGCTCATCTTCTGGGACCTAGCTCCTACAATGAGCAGTTCTTC. Its protein is CSAHLLGPSSYNEQFF. The V gene is TRBV20-1, the J gene TRBJ2-1; D tentatively reads TRBD1 or TRBD2 (5 bases each). This CDR3 spans 16 amino acids. Germline loops: CDR1 DFQATT, CDR2 SNEGSKA (reference sequence). V was shortened by 5 bases and J by 0 bases, with 17 bases between the two germline ends.

This clonotype was picked up many times. The chain couples TRBV20-1 to TRBJ1-3; 7 nucleotides match TRBD1. V shed 3 bases and J 0 bases; nucleotides not matched to a gene: 2. Germline CDR1 DFQATT, CDR2 SNEGSKA (reference sequence). The CDR3 totals 14 residues. CDR3: CSASDRASGNTIYF. The CDR3 DNA reads TGCAGTGCTAGTGACAGGGCCTCTGGAAACACCATATATTTT.

The V and J genes are TRBV25-1 and TRBJ2-1; 7 bases fit TRBD2. The CDR3 extends over 16 amino acids. From germline, CDR1 is MGHDK and CDR2 SYGVNS. The V and J ends lost 1 base and 6 bases, in that order; junction bases with no gene match: 9. DNA of the CDR3: TGTGCCAGCAGTGAATCAGGCGGGAGTGTGATCAATGAGCAGTTCTTC. Residues: CASSESGGSVINEQFF. Based on the CDR3 plus reference TRBV25-1 and TRBJ2-1, the full variable domain is EADIYQTPRYLVIGTGKKITLECSQTMGHDKMYWYQQDPGMELHLIHYSYGVNSTEKGDLSSESTVSRIRTEHFPLTLESARPSHTSQYLCASSESGGSVINEQFFGPGTRLTVL.

This chain uses TRBV11-2 with TRBJ2-7, with D tentatively TRBD2 (5 bases). V lost 5 bases, J lost 2 bases, and 25 bases lay in between. The CDR3 covers 18 residues. Germline V gene lookup returns CDR1 SGHAT and CDR2 FQNNGV. DNA for the CDR3: TGTGCCAGCAGCCCACTAGGTCGGCAAAGGCCGGGGACCTACGAGCAGTACTTC. This encodes CASSPLGRQRPGTYEQYF.

In this sample, this clonotype turned up a few times. In DNA form, the CDR3 reads TGTGCCAGCAGCACAGGGGGGGGAAGGCGGAACAATGAGCAGTTCTTC. Encoded protein: CASSTGGGRRNNEQFF. The V gene is TRBV11-2, the J gene TRBJ2-1; tentative D call: TRBD1 (8 bases). The CDR3 runs 16 residues. Germline loops: CDR1 SGHAT, CDR2 FQNNGV. V shed 5 bases and J shed 5 bases, with 19 bases lying between them.

This clonotype showed up many times. The CDR3 DNA reads TGCGCCAGCAGCTTGGTTGCACTAAGAGTCTCTGGGGCCAACGTCCTGACTTTC. Translation: CASSLVALRVSGANVLTF. The chain joins TRBV5-1 to TRBJ2-6; no reliable D call. This CDR3 comprises 18 residues. Trimming pared 0 bases from V and 0 bases from J, leaving 13 bases between. Germline loops: CDR1 SGHRS, CDR2 YFSETQ.

This clonotype was recorded at least ten times. J is TRBJ1-1 and V is TRBV27; a weak D match, TRBD1 (6 bases). Germline CDR1 MNHEY, CDR2 SMNVEV (reference sequence). V lost 5 bases and J lost 0, with 19 bases in between. This CDR3 has 17 amino acids. The CDR3 DNA is TGTGCCAGCAGTGACACCCTCAGGAGGGGGATGAACACTGAAGCTTTCTTT. It translates to CASSDTLRRGMNTEAFF.

This clonotype was detected ten times or more. The rearrangement links TRBV7-2 to TRBJ2-5, with 10 bases fitting TRBD2. This CDR3 is 16 amino acids long. Unmatched junction bases numbered 7, after V lost 5 bases and J lost 1 base. Germline V gene sequence: CDR1 SGHTA, CDR2 FQGNSA. CDR3 bases: TGTGCCAGCAGCCTCCTAGCGGGGGCCGGCCAAGAGACCCAGTACTTC. Its protein is CASSLLAGAGQETQYF.

This clonotype was recorded at least ten times. J is TRBJ2-7 and V is TRBV20-1; 10 nucleotides line up with TRBD1. V dropped 4 bases and J dropped 7; count of bases not matched to a gene: 7. The CDR3 spans 13 residues. Per germline, CDR1 DFQATT and CDR2 SNEGSKA (reference sequence). The CDR3 coding sequence is TGCAGTGCTACCGGGACAGGGGTATGGGAGCAGTACTTC. Translating it yields CSATGTGVWEQYF.

Many counts were recorded for this clonotype. One junction end does not reproduce the germline sequence, and a read error may be involved. The gene calls are TRBV20-1 and TRBJ2-5, with D unclear. The CDR3 length is 12 residues. CDR1 is DFQATT and CDR2 is SNEGSKA in the germline V gene (reference sequence). CDR3 coding DNA: TGCAGTGCTAGCAGAGCGTTCCCTGGGATCGGGTTC. It specifies CSASRAFPGIGF.

This clonotype was observed many times. This rearrangement joins TRBV20-1 to TRBJ1-4; 7 positions agree with TRBD1. Germline V gene lookup returns CDR1 DFQATT and CDR2 SNEGSKA (reference sequence). V trimming: 6 bases; J trimming: 5 bases; junction bases outside the gene matches: 6. The CDR3 consists of 13 residues. The CDR3 sequence: CSAGRTGNEKLFF. In DNA form, the CDR3 reads TGCAGTGCGGGTAGGACAGGAAATGAAAAACTGTTTTTT.

This clonotype occurred many times. CDR3: CASSSHPGNEQYF. The DNA for the CDR3 is TGTGCCAGCAGCTCCCACCCGGGGAACGAGCAGTACTTC. V and J are TRBV11-1 and TRBJ2-7; possibly TRBD2 for D (5 bases). This CDR3 comprises 13 residues. V lost 4 bases and J 5 bases, leaving 12 bases between the germline ends. Germline assignment: CDR1 SGHAT and CDR2 FQDESV (reference sequence).